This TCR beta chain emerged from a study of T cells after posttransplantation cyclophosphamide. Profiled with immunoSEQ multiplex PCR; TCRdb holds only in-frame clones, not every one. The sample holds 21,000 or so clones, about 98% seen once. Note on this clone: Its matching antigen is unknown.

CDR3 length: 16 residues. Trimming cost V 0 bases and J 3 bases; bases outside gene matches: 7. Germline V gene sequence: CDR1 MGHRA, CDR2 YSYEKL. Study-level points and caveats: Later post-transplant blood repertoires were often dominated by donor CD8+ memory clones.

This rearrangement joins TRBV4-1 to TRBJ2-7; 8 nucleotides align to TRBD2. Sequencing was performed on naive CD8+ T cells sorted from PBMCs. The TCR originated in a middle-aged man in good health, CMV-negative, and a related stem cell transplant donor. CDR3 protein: CASSQEPKRELYEQYF. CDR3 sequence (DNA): TGCGCCAGCAGCCAAGAACCAAAGCGGGAGCTCTACGAGCAGTACTTC.